This T cell receptor (beta chain) originates from a study of blood T cells in healthy people across ages (dated by TCRdb to the mid-2010s). Broadly, across the study: In model experiments, template switching captured roughly one uniquely barcoded TCR beta cDNA molecule for every two T cells. The study measured age-related changes in TCR beta repertoire diversity using deep sequencing normalized with unique cDNA molecular identifiers. Four age groups were formed from the donors: young (average around 15 years), middle-aged (approximately 39), aged (about 68) and long-lived (around 82). Donors of different ages were randomly distributed across sequencing lanes to avoid experimental bias. Two additional independent replicas of 1 million unique cDNA reads from the same blood draw were analyzed for two donors (one aged 18 to 30 and one aged 80 or older). Results and caveats for the whole study, not just this receptor: A strong correlation was found between observed TCR beta diversity and the percentage of naive T cells measured by flow cytometry. As age increased, observed TCR beta diversity per million T cells dropped in a roughly linear way, and a significant reduction was already evident by age 40. Compared with the aged group, the long-lived group had more naive CD4+ T cells, fewer expanded clones and increased TCR diversity, a pattern suggesting age selection. Conclusive comparison of naive and antigen-experienced compartments was prevented by the profiling of bulk unsorted PBMCs. The CMV infection status of donors was not known, potentially confounding age-related changes in expanded clonotypes. Estimates of total diversity based on one million sequenced T cells were regarded as lower bounds and as underestimates.

The donors were under 40 Caucasian individuals from Russia, aged roughly 6 to 100 years, who were systemically healthy. Each donor gave around 9 milliliters of peripheral blood, collected into EDTA-treated Vacutainer tubes. PBMCs were isolated by Ficoll-Paque density-gradient centrifugation, with at least 6 million obtained per sample. Trizol reagent was used to extract total RNA from the PBMCs, yielding at least 5.5 micrograms per sample. The percentages of naive CD45RAhigh/CD27high T cells were determined by flow cytometry on a PBMC aliquot from every donor. This clonotype was seen more than once but under ten times. The specificity of this receptor is unknown. Per-base quality was not reported, and no clone a single base away is much larger than it. The CDR3 runs 11 residues from the cysteine to the phenylalanine. The entry retains the CDR3 DNA only, 33 bases that are in frame from base 1. Via the germline V gene, CDR1 is MDHEN and CDR2 SYDVKM.

Library preparation employed 5' RACE. The reads were generated on an Illumina HiSeq 2500. The second PCR ran for roughly 7 to 11 cycles and used a J-beta primer mix along with a sample-barcoded 5' primer. A template-switch 5' adaptor carrying 12 random nucleotides introduced a unique molecular identifier onto each TCR beta cDNA molecule. Each sample yielded at least 3 million CDR3-containing paired-end reads. First-strand cDNA was synthesized from all RNA with the Mint cDNA synthesis kit, primed by a TRBC-specific oligonucleotide. Following uracil-DNA glycosylase treatment, a first 18-cycle PCR with universal primers M1SS and BC2_uni_R was performed on all cDNA. The study's processing was this. Each sample was normalized by randomly selecting 1 million high-quality reads, each carrying a distinct molecular identifier. Reads with shared molecular identifiers were discarded instead of being binned into consensus sequences. MiTCR, run with a Q25 quality threshold and the strictest error-elimination algorithm, handled CDR3 identification, clonotype clustering and error correction. A nonparametric unseen species model using Euler transformation provided a lower-bound estimate of total TCR beta diversity. Using fastp at Q25 and MiXCR, TCRdb reprocessed the public reads and kept productive beta chains. Rows are unified per CDR3 protein, each entry keeping the most common DNA and genes. TCRdb assigned the V and J calls; the authors' analysis was not used. The sample table holds 600,000 to 800,000 distinct CDR3 sequences, of which about 51% were seen once. Roughly 12% of the sample comes from the top ten.

In this chain, TRBV28 is recombined with TRBJ2-3; the D gene cannot be resolved reliably. The sequenced sample consisted of blood. This TCR was recovered from a woman over 75 in good health. Here is the DNA: TGTGCGGTTTTAGCCACAGATACGCAGTATTTT. Its product reads: CAVLATDTQYF.